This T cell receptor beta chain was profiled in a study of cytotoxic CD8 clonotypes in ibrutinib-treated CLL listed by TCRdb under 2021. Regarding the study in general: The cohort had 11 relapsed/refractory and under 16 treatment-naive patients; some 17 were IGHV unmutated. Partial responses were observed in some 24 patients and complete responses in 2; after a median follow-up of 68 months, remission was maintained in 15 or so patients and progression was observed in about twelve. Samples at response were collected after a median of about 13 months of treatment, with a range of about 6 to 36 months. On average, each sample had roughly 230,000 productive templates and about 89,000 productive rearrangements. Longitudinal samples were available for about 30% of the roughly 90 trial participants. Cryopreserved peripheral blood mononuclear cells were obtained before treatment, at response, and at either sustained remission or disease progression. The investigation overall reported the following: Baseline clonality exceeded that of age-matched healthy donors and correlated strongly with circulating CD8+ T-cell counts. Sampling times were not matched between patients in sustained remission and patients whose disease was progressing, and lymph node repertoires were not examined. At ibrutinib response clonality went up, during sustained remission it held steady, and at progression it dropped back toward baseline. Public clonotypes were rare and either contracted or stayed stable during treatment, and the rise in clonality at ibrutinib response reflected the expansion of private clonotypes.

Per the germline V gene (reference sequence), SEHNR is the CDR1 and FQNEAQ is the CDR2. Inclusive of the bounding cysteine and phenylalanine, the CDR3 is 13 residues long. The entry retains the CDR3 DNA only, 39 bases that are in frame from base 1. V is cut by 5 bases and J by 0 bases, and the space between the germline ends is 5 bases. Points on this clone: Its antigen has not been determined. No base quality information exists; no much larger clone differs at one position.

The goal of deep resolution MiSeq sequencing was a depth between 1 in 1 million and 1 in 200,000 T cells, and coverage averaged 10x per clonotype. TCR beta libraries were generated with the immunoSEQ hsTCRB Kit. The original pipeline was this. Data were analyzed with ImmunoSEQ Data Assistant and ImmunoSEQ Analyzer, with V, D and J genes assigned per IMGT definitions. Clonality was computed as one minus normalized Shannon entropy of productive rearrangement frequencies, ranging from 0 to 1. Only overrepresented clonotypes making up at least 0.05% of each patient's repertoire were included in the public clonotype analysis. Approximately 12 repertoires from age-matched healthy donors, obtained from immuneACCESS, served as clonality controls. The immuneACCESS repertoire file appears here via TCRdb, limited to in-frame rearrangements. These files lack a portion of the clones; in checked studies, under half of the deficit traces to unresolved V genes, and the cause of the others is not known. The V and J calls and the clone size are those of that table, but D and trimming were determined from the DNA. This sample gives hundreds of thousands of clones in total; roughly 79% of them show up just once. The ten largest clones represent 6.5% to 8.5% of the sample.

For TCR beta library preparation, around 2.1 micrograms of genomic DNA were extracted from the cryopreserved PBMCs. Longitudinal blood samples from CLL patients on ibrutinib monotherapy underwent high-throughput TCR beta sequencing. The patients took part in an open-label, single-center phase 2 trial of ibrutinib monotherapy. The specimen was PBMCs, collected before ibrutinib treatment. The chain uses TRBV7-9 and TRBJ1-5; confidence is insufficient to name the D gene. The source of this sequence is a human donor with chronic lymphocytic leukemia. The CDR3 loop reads CASSQYSNQPQHF. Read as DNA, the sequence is TGTGCCAGCAGCCAGTATAGCAATCAGCCCCAGCATTTT.